This T cell receptor beta chain was recorded in a study of response to subunit inactivated influenza vaccine. General observations from the study: With each seasonal influenza vaccination, the authors suggested, few new T cells are recruited.

Trimming shortened V by 1 base and J by 6 bases, and 14 bases separated the two germline ends. Germline assignment: CDR1 SGDLS and CDR2 YYNGEE. The CDR3 length is 14 residues. TCRdb used MiXCR to reprocess the RT-PCR reads, holding one entry per CDR3 protein. Of 650,000 to 800,000 distinct CDR3 sequences detected, about 15% appear once; the ten largest clones hold around 6.5%. Comment on this clonotype: Its antigen is unknown.

The sample was PBMCs from blood, taken less than 15 days before vaccination. This clonotype was sampled from a man aged 45-65 years who received an inactivated influenza vaccine. The chain employs TRBV9 and TRBJ2-7; D is unclear. CDR3 in DNA: TGTGCCAGCAGCGTATTCGGGCAATGGTCCGAGCAGTACTTC. Translated: CASSVFGQWSEQYF.